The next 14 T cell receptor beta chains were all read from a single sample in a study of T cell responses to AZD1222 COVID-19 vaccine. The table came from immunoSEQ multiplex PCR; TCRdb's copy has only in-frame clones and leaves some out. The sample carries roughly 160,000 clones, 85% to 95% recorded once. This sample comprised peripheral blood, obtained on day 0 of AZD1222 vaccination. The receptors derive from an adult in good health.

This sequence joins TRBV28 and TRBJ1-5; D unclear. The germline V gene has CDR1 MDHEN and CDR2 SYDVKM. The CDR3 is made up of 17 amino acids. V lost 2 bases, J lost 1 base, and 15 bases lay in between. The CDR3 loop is CASSLRQEDFSNQPQHF. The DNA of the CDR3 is TGTGCCAGCAGTTTACGGCAGGAAGATTTCAGCAATCAGCCCCAGCATTTT. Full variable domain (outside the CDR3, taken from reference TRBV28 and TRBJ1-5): DVKVTQSSRYLVKRTGEKVFLECVQDMDHENMFWYRQDPGLGLRLIYFSYDVKMKEKGDIPEGYSVSREKKERFSLILESASTNQTSMYLCASSLRQEDFSNQPQHFGDGTRLSIL.

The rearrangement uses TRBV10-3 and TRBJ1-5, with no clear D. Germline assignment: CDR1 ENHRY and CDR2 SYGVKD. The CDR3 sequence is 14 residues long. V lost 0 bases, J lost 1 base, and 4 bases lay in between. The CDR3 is CAISESVSNQPQHF. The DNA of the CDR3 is TGTGCCATCAGTGAGTCAGTAAGCAATCAGCCCCAGCATTTT.

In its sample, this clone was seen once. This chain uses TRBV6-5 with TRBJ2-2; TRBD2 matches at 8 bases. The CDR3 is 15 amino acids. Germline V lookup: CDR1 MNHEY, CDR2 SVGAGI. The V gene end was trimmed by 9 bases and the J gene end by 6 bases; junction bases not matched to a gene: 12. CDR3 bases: TGTGCCAGTTGGCCGGGACTAGGTAATTCCGGGGAGCTGTTTTTT. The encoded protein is CASWPGLGNSGELFF.

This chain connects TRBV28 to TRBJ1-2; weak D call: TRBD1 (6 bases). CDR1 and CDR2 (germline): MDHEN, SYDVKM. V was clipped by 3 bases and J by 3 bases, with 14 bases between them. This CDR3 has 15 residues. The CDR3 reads CASSLGTRFYYGYTF. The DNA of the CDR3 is TGTGCCAGCAGTTTGGGGACACGATTTTACTATGGCTACACCTTC.

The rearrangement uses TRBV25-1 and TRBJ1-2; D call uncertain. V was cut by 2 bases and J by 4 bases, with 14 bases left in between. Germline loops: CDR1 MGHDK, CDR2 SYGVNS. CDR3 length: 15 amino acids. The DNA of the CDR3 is TGTGCCAGCAGTGAAGTTAATACCCCGGCCTATGGCTACACCTTC. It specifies CASSEVNTPAYGYTF.

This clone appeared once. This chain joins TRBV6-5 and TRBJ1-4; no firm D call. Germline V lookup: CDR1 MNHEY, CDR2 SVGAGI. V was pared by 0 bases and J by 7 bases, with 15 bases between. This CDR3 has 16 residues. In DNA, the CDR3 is TGTGCCAGCAGTTACTCGTTGGCTATCACACGTGAAAAACTGTTTTTT. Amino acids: CASSYSLAITREKLFF.

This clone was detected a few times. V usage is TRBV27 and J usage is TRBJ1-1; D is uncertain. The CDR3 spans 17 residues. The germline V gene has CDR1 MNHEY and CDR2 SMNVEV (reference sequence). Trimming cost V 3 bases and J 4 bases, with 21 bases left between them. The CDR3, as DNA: TGTGCCAGCAGTTTGGAGCGGTACATTACGGGCCGCACTGAAGCTTTCTTT. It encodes CASSLERYITGRTEAFF.

CDR3 coding DNA: TGTGCCAGCAGCTTTACTAGCGGGGGCCAAGAGACCCAGTACTTC. Residues: CASSFTSGGQETQYF. This chain connects TRBV11-2 to TRBJ2-5; the match to TRBD2 covers 11 bases. The CDR3 consists of 15 residues. CDR1 and CDR2 (germline): SGHAT, FQNNGV. Trimming removed 3 bases from V and 1 base from J; junction bases left unmatched: 1.

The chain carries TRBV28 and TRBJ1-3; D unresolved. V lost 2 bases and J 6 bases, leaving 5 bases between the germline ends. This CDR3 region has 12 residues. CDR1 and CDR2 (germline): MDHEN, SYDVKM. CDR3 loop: CASSLGVNTIYF. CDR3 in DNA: TGTGCCAGCAGTTTAGGGGTAAACACCATATATTTT.

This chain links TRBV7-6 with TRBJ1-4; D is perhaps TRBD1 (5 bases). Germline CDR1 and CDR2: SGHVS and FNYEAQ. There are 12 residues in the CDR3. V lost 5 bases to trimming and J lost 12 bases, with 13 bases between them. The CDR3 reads CASSLRGGELFF. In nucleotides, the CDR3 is TGTGCCAGCAGCCTAAGGGGAGGAGAACTGTTTTTT.

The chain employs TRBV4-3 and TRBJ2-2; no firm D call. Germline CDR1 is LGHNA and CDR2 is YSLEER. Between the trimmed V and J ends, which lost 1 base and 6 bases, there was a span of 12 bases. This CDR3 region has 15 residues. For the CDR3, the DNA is TGCGCCAGCAGCCAAGTAGGACGTTTGGCCGGGGAGCTGTTTTTT. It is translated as CASSQVGRLAGELFF.

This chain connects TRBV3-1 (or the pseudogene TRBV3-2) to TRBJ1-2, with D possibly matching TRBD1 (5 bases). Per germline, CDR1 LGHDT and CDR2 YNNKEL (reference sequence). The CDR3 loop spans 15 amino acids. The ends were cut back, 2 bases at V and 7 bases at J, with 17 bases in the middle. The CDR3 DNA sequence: TGTGCCAGCAGCCAAATTTTGGGGGGGAGTGCTGGCTACACCTTC. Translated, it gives CASSQILGGSAGYTF.

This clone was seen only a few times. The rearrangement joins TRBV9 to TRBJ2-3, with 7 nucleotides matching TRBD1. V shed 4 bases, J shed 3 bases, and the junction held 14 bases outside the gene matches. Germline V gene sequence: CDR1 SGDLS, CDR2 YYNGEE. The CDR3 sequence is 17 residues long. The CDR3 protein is CASSPRPGTEGTDTQYF. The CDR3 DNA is TGTGCCAGCAGCCCACGTCCCGGGACAGAAGGGACAGATACGCAGTATTTT.

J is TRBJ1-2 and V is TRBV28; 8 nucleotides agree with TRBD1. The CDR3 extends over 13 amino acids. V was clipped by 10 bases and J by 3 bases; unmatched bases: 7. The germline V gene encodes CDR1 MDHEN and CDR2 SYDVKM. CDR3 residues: CATSPGGDYGYTF. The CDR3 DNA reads TGTGCCACCTCGCCAGGGGGCGACTATGGCTACACCTTC.